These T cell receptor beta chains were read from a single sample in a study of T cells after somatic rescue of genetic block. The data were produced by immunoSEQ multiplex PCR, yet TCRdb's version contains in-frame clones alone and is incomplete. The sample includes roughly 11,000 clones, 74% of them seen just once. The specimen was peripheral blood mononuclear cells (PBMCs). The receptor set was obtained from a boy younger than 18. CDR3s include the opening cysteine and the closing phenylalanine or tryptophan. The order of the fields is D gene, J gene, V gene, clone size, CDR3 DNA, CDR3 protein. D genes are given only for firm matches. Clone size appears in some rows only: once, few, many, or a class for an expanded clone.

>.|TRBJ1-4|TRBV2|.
TGTGCCAGCAGTGAAACCCCCTTGGGCCTTAGAGAAAAACTGTTTTTT
CASSETPLGLREKLFF
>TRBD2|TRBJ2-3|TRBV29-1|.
TGCAGCGCTGAAGCGGGGGCGGAGGATACGCAGTATTTT
CSAEAGAEDTQYF
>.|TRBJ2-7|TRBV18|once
TGTGCCAGCTCATCAGAGGGGGGTCGCACCTACGAGCAGTACTTC
CASSSEGGRTYEQYF
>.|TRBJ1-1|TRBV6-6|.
TGTGCCAGCCAGGAGACTTCGATGAACACTGAAGCTTTCTTT
CASQETSMNTEAFF
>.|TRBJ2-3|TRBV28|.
TGTGCCAGCAGTTTCATGGGGACAGATACGCAGTATTTT
CASSFMGTDTQYF
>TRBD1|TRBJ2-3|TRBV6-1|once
TGTGCCAGCAGTGGCAGGACAGGGGGCCGGGGCACAGATACGCAGTATTTT
CASSGRTGGRGTDTQYF
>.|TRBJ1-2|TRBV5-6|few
TGTGCCAGCAGCATCATGCCGAACTATGGCTACACCTTC
CASSIMPNYGYTF
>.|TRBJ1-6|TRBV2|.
TGTGCCAGCAGTGAAGGATGGCATTCACCCCTCCACTTT
CASSEGWHSPLHF
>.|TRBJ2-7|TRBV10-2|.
TGCGCCAGCAGGGGGAAGGTTGACGAGCAGTACTTC
CASRGKVDEQYF
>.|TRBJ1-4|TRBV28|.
TGTGCCAGCAGTCGCAATGAAAAACTGTTTTTT
CASSRNEKLFF
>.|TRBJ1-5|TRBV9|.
TGTGCCAGCAGCGTAGGCGTATTAGGAAATCAGCCCCAGCATTTT
CASSVGVLGNQPQHF
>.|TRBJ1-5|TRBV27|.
TGTGCCAGCAGTCCGAACAGGGAAAGCAATCAGCCCCAGCATTTT
CASSPNRESNQPQHF
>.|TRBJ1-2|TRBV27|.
TGTGCCAGCAGACCGACCCCTGGACCGGACTATGGCTACACCTTC
CASRPTPGPDYGYTF
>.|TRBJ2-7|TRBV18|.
TGTGCCAGCTCACCAATTCCAGGGGCCTTCTACGAGCAGTACTTC
CASSPIPGAFYEQYF
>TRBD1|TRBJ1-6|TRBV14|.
TGTGCCAGCAGCCCAAGGACAGGGAAAACCAATTCACCCCTCCACTTT
CASSPRTGKTNSPLHF
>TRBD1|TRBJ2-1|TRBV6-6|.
TGTGCCAGCAGTTACACAGGGGGCTATTACAATGAGCAGTTCTTC
CASSYTGGYYNEQFF
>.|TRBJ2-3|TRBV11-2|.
TGTGCCAGCAGCTTAGGTTCCATAGCGGAGACAGATACGCAGTATTTT
CASSLGSIAETDTQYF
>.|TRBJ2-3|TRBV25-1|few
TGTGCCAGCAGTGTCGCCATCGTAGATACGCAGTATTTT
CASSVAIVDTQYF
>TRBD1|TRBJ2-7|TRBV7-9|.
TGTGCCAGCAGTCGTTGGACAGGGGCCTACGAGCAGTACTTC
CASSRWTGAYEQYF
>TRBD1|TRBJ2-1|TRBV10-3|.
TGTGCCATCAGCGCGGGACAGGGTTCGGATGAGCAGTTCTTC
CAISAGQGSDEQFF
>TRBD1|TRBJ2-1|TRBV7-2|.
TGTGCCAGCAGCCGCACCGGGACAGGGCCCTACAATGAGCAGTTCTTC
CASSRTGTGPYNEQFF
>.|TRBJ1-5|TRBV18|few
TGTGCCAGCTCAGATGTGGGCTATAGCAATCAGCCCCAGCATTTT
CASSDVGYSNQPQHF
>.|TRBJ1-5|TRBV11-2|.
TGTGCCAGCAGCCAAAGGGGTTGGCAGCGCAATCAGCCCCAGCATTTT
CASSQRGWQRNQPQHF
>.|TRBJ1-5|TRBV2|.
TGTGCCAGCACTAGACAGATTAATCAGCCCCAGCATTTT
CASTRQINQPQHF
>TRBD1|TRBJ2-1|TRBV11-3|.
TGTGCCAGCAGCCCTGGTGGACAGGGCCCTCTGGAGCAGTTCTTC
CASSPGGQGPLEQFF
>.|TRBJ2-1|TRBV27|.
TGTGCCAGCAGTCAGACCTCAGGGACGAGCCCTTACAATGAGCAGTTCTTC
CASSQTSGTSPYNEQFF
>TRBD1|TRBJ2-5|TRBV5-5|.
TGTGCCAGCAGCTTTAGCTTCGGGACAGTCATACAAGAGACCCAGTACTTC
CASSFSFGTVIQETQYF
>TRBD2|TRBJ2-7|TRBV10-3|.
TGTGCCATCAGTGGGACTAGCGCCTCCTACGAGCAGTACTTC
CAISGTSASYEQYF
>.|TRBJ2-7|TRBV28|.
TGTGCCAGCAGTATAGGGACACTCCACTACGAGCAGTACTTC
CASSIGTLHYEQYF
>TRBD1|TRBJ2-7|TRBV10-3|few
TGTGCCATCATGGAGGGACAGGGACAATCTTTGAGCCCTCGCGAGCAGTACTTC
CAIMEGQGQSLSPREQYF
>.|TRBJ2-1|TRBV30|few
TGTGCCTGGAGGTGGGACTACAATGAGCAGTTCTTC
CAWRWDYNEQFF
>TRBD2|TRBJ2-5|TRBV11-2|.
TGTGCCAGCAGCTTAGCACTAGCGGGGGAAGAGACCCAGTACTTC
CASSLALAGEETQYF
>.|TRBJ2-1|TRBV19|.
TGTGCCAGCCCCAGTAATGGGCAGATATACAATGAGCAGTTCTTC
CASPSNGQIYNEQFF
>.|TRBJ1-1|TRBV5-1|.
TGCGCCAGCAGCCGTTTACAGGGCTTCACTGAAGCTTTCTTT
CASSRLQGFTEAFF
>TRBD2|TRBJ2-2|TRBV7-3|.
TGTGCCAGCAGCGCCCGGGGTAGCGGGCCCACCGGGGAGCTGTTTTTT
CASSARGSGPTGELFF
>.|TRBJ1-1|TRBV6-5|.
TGTGCCAGCAGTTACTCGAACACTCCGAACACTGAAGCTTTCTTT
CASSYSNTPNTEAFF
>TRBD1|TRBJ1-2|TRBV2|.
TGTGCCAGCAGTCTGGGGGGGACAGGGGTGAACTATGGCTACACCTTC
CASSLGGTGVNYGYTF